A single sample is the source of the 18 T cell receptor beta chains below, sequenced in a study of T cell clones after liver transplantation. Profiled with immunoSEQ multiplex PCR; TCRdb holds only in-frame clones, not every one. The repertoire holds roughly 62,000 clones, with 70% as singletons. The input for sequencing was CD4+ T cells from blood, taken at the approximately 16-month timepoint. The source of these receptors is a human patient who received a liver transplant. T cells may partly derive from the graft donor.

The chain carries TRBV25-1 and TRBJ2-5; 11 positions match TRBD2. The CDR3 is made up of 14 amino acids. Per the germline V gene, CDR1 is MGHDK and CDR2 is SYGVNS. Trimming at V came to 8 bases and at J to 2 bases, leaving 4 bases not matched to a gene. Here the CDR3 reads CASSLAGGQETQYF. CDR3 DNA: TGTGCCAGCTCCCTAGCGGGGGGTCAAGAGACCCAGTACTTC.

The chain joins TRBV5-1 to TRBJ2-3; 10 bases line up with TRBD2. This CDR3 is built from 15 residues. Losses at the gene ends were 3 bases for V and 4 bases for J; bases not matched to a gene: 5. CDR1 is SGHRS, CDR2 YFSETQ, per germline. The CDR3 loop reads CASSYSSGGADTQYF. Written as DNA, the CDR3 is TGCGCCAGCAGCTATTCTAGCGGGGGTGCAGATACGCAGTATTTT.

The chain is built from TRBV29-1 and TRBJ2-5; the D is unclear. This CDR3 comprises 11 residues. Germline loops: CDR1 SQVTM, CDR2 ANQGSEA. Deletions cut 4 bases from V and 2 bases from J, with 5 bases between. CDR3 loop: CSVGLQETQYF. The CDR3 DNA sequence: TGCAGCGTTGGACTTCAAGAGACCCAGTACTTC.

The V and J genes are TRBV5-1 and TRBJ2-3, with D maybe TRBD1 (5 bases). The germline CDR1 and CDR2 sequences are SGHRS and YFSETQ. The CDR3 is made up of 13 amino acids. V lost 0 bases to trimming and J lost 6 bases, with 8 bases between them. CDR3 nucleotides: TGCGCCAGCAGCTTGGGGGGCGTTGATACGCAGTATTTT. It is translated as CASSLGGVDTQYF.

This clone is a singleton in its sample. V is TRBV7-2 and J is TRBJ2-3; D is uncertain. The CDR3 runs to 15 residues. The V and J ends lost 7 bases and 0 bases respectively, with 14 bases between them. The germline V gene encodes CDR1 SGHTA and CDR2 FQGNSA. CDR3 nucleotides: TGTGCCAGCACCAGGTCTGGGTCCAGCACAGATACGCAGTATTTT. This gives the protein CASTRSGSSTDTQYF.

The chain uses TRBV6-5 and TRBJ2-5; tentatively, D is TRBD1 (6 bases). The V end was cut by 5 bases, the J end by 4 bases, with 14 bases between. Germline V CDR1 and CDR2: MNHEY, SVGAGI. The CDR3 totals 14 residues. In DNA, the CDR3 is TGTGCCAGCAGTCCAGGGGAGTTAAGAGAGACCCAGTACTTC. Translation gives CASSPGELRETQYF.

In this sample, this clone turned up once. This rearrangement joins TRBV29-1 to TRBJ2-4, with TRBD1 matching 9 bases. The germline V gene has CDR1 SQVTM and CDR2 ANQGSEA. This CDR3 contains 12 residues. The ends lost 4 bases at V and 6 bases at J; junction bases unmatched: 1. DNA of the CDR3: TGCAGCGTTGCGACAGGGGGAAACATTCAGTACTTC. Translated, it gives CSVATGGNIQYF.

The chain recombines TRBV7-2 with TRBJ2-3; D is undetermined. The CDR3 has 17 amino acids. V shed 1 base and J shed 1 base, with 15 bases lying between them. Germline loops: CDR1 SGHTA, CDR2 FQGNSA. CDR3 residues: CASSLDFAGPGTDTQYF. The CDR3 nucleotides read TGTGCCAGCAGCTTAGATTTCGCTGGCCCGGGCACAGATACGCAGTATTTT.

The rearrangement uses TRBV20-1 and TRBJ1-2; no clear D gene. This CDR3 spans 10 amino acids. The ends were cut back, 6 bases at V and 12 bases at J, with 14 bases in the middle. Per the germline V gene, CDR1 is DFQATT and CDR2 is SNEGSKA (reference sequence). CDR3 sequence reads: CSAPSFRNTF. CDR3 DNA: TGCAGTGCCCCCAGTTTTCGGAACACCTTC.

The V gene is TRBV5-1, the J gene TRBJ2-3; 9 positions agree with TRBD1. Trimming at V came to 4 bases and at J to 5 bases, leaving 5 bases not matched to a gene. Germline V gene lookup returns CDR1 SGHRS and CDR2 YFSETQ. The CDR3 covers 14 residues. The chain's CDR3 is CASSRRQGVDTQYF. DNA of the CDR3: TGCGCCAGCAGCAGGAGACAGGGGGTAGATACGCAGTATTTT.

This clone occurred a few times. The chain combines TRBV5-4 with TRBJ2-5; 7 bases are shared with TRBD2. The CDR3 length is 17 residues. The germline V gene has CDR1 SGHNT and CDR2 YYREEE (reference sequence). The V and J ends lost 4 bases and 0 bases, in that order; junction bases with no gene match: 12. CDR3 residues: CASSPYAGEGNQETQYF. In nucleotides, the CDR3 is TGTGCCAGCAGCCCCTATGCGGGAGAAGGGAACCAAGAGACCCAGTACTTC.

The chain carries TRBV7-9 and TRBJ2-1; D is perhaps TRBD2 (6 bases). The CDR3 runs 16 residues. Trimming took 2 bases from V and 6 from J, leaving 17 bases between them. Germline V CDR1 and CDR2: SEHNR, FQNEAQ (reference sequence). This CDR3 reads CASSLSPPAEGNEQFF. CDR3 sequence (DNA): TGTGCCAGCAGCTTATCCCCTCCAGCGGAGGGCAATGAGCAGTTCTTC.

The rearrangement links TRBV28 to TRBJ1-5; D perhaps matches TRBD1 (6 bases). Germline lookup yields CDR1 MDHEN and CDR2 SYDVKM. The CDR3 has 13 residues. The V end was cut by 6 bases, the J end by 9 bases, with 15 bases between. The CDR3: CASSPGLQGPQHF. CDR3 in DNA: TGTGCCAGCAGCCCGGGGCTACAGGGGCCCCAGCATTTT.

The chain links TRBV27 to TRBJ1-1, with a possible D match to TRBD1 (6 bases). V shed 4 bases and J shed 1 base, with 10 bases lying between them. Germline V CDR1 and CDR2: MNHEY, SMNVEV (reference sequence). The CDR3 loop spans 14 amino acids. CDR3 protein: CASSSIQGNTEAFF. In nucleotides, the CDR3 is TGTGCCAGCAGTTCGATACAGGGGAACACTGAAGCTTTCTTT.

The chain has TRBV11-3 and TRBJ2-1; no clear D. Germline assignment: CDR1 SGHNT and CDR2 YENEEA. Trimming removed 1 base from V and 6 bases from J, with 1 base in between. This CDR3 contains 11 residues. The CDR3 nucleotides read TGTGCCAGCAGCTTAGGCAATGAGCAGTTCTTC. This encodes CASSLGNEQFF.

This clone was detected only once. The chain joins TRBV5-1 to TRBJ2-1, with D perhaps given as TRBD1 or TRBD2 (6 bases each). With 0 bases removed from V and 10 bases from J, the gap between germline ends came to 17 bases. Germline lookup yields CDR1 SGHRS and CDR2 YFSETQ. The CDR3 has 15 amino acids. The CDR3: CASSLGGARQGEQFF. CDR3 DNA: TGCGCCAGCAGCTTGGGCGGGGCTAGGCAGGGGGAGCAGTTCTTC.

As regards this clone: In the same sample, other DNA sequences code for this CDR3. The V gene is TRBV5-1, the J gene TRBJ1-1, with unresolved D. Germline-derived CDR1 and CDR2 are SGHRS and YFSETQ. CDR3 size: 15 residues. V was pared by 3 bases and J by 1 base, with 13 bases between. DNA of the CDR3: TGCGCCAGCAGCTCACGGGGTAGGACGAACACTGAAGCTTTCTTT. The encoded protein is CASSSRGRTNTEAFF.

The chain combines TRBV7-9 with TRBJ2-1, with a tentative D call TRBD2 (5 bases). The V end lost 0 bases, the J end lost 8 bases, and 8 bases lay between the germline ends. The CDR3 has 13 residues. Germline CDR1 is SEHNR and CDR2 is FQNEAQ (reference sequence). The CDR3 region is CASSLAGSHEQFF. CDR3 sequence (DNA): TGTGCCAGCAGCTTAGCGGGGAGCCATGAGCAGTTCTTC.